The clone carrying this T cell receptor beta chain was observed a handful of times. Antigen specificity is unknown. Donor samples were obtained from healthy Caucasian individuals from Russia, aged 6 to 90. The sample comes from a study of blood T cells in healthy people across ages. Together with a sample-barcoded 5' primer, a J-beta primer mix was included in a second PCR lasting about 7 to 11 cycles. One entry per CDR3 protein, called by TCRdb with MiXCR from the 5' RACE reads. This repertoire shows about 1.4 million distinct CDR3 sequences, approximately 59% found once; its top ten account for 6.5% to 8%. V was clipped by 6 bases and J by 5 bases; unmatched bases: 12. Germline V lookup: CDR1 LGHDT, CDR2 YNNKEL (reference sequence). The CDR3 totals 16 residues. The study's findings and limits: Roughly linear age-related decline in beta diversity appeared, significant by age about 40.

The rearrangement uses TRBV3-1 and TRBJ2-5; 10 bases fit TRBD2. This receptor was taken from a man between 18 and 29 years old in good health. The sample taken for sequencing was blood. CDR3 DNA sequence: TGTGCCAGCAGTCGACAGCGGGAGGGCCAGGGGGAGACCCAGTACTTC. Protein product: CASSRQREGQGETQYF.